These 6 T cell receptor beta chains were all obtained from the same sample, sequenced in a study of cytomegalovirus exposure and HLA in healthy donors. Sequencing used immunoSEQ multiplex PCR; TCRdb keeps in-frame clones, though not all of them. The sample yields under 140,000 clones, roughly 90% seen once. The sample comprised PBMCs. The receptor source for this set is a woman aged 25-40 years in good health and CMV-seropositive.

The chain is built from TRBV9 and TRBJ2-1, with 11 positions matching TRBD2. CDR1 is SGDLS, CDR2 YYNGEE, per germline. The CDR3 has 15 amino acids. J lost 4 bases, V lost 3 bases, and 3 bases had no gene match. The CDR3 DNA reads as TGTGCCAGCAGCGCCGGGACTAGCGGTTACAATGAGCAGTTCTTC. Encoded protein: CASSAGTSGYNEQFF.

This clone was picked up one time. CDR3 in DNA: TGTGCCAGCAGCCCGGACAGATATAATGAAAAACTGTTTTTT. This encodes CASSPDRYNEKLFF. This sequence joins TRBV5-4 and TRBJ1-4, with D perhaps matching TRBD1 (6 bases). CDR3 length equals 14 residues. Trimming removed 4 bases at V and 4 bases at J, with 11 bases between. CDR1 SGHNT and CDR2 YYREEE come from the germline V gene (reference sequence).

This clone showed up just a few times. V is TRBV19 and J is TRBJ1-1; 10 bases are shared with TRBD1. J gave up 8 bases and V 5 bases, and 8 bases lay outside the gene matches. Germline CDR1 reads LNHDA; CDR2 reads SQIVND (reference sequence). The CDR3 spans 14 residues. The CDR3 sequence is CASSPSDRGLEAFF. As DNA, the CDR3 is TGTGCCAGTAGTCCGAGCGACAGGGGGCTAGAAGCTTTCTTT.

V gene TRBV13 combines with J gene TRBJ2-1; no reliable D call. The CDR3 is 17 amino acids. Germline V gene data show CDR1 as PRHDT and CDR2 as FYEKMQ (reference sequence). V was trimmed by 0 bases and J by 1 base, leaving 13 bases between them. This CDR3 reads CASSLGYSHPSYNEQFF. The CDR3 coding sequence is TGTGCCAGCAGCTTAGGGTACAGCCACCCTTCCTACAATGAGCAGTTCTTC. Using reference TRBV13 and TRBJ2-1 for the parts outside the CDR3, the full variable domain is AAGVIQSPRHLIKEKRETATLKCYPIPRHDTVYWYQQGPGQDPQFLISFYEKMQSDKGSIPDRFSAQQFSDYHSELNMSSLELGDSALYFCASSLGYSHPSYNEQFFGPGTRLTVL.

V is TRBV4-3 and J is TRBJ2-5, with D possibly being TRBD2 (6 bases). Trimming took off 0 bases at V and 2 bases at J, with 10 bases between the two ends. Per the germline V gene, CDR1 is LGHNA and CDR2 is YSLEER. The CDR3 spans 15 residues. The CDR3 DNA reads TGCGCCAGCAGCCAAGATGGGGGGTTACAAGAGACCCAGTACTTC. It encodes CASSQDGGLQETQYF.

V and J are TRBV5-4 and TRBJ2-6; tentatively, D is TRBD1 (5 bases). This CDR3 has 14 amino acids. V dropped 3 bases and J dropped 4 bases, with 8 bases sitting between them. Germline loops: CDR1 SGHNT, CDR2 YYREEE (reference sequence). CDR3 sequence: CASSSGSGANVLTF. The CDR3 DNA follows: TGTGCCAGCAGCTCAGGGTCCGGGGCCAACGTCCTGACTTTC. Full variable domain (remainder filled in from reference TRBV5-4 and TRBJ2-6): ETGVTQSPTHLIKTRGQQVTLRCSSQSGHNTVSWYQQALGQGPQFIFQYYREEENGRGNFPPRFSGLQFPNYSSELNVNALELDDSALYLCASSSGSGANVLTFGAGSRLTVL.